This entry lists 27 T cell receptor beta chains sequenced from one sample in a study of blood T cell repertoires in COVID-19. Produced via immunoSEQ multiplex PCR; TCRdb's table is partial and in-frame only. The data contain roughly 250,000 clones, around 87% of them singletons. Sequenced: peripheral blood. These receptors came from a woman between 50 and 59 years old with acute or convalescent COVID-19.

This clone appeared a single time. DNA for the CDR3: TGTGCCACCAGCAGCCCGCTCAGACAGGGCACGGTAAACACTGAAGCTTTCTTT. Translation gives CATSSPLRQGTVNTEAFF. The chain combines TRBV15 with TRBJ1-1; 7 bases fit TRBD1. V shed 3 bases, J shed 2 bases, and the junction held 15 bases outside the gene matches. The CDR3 has 18 residues. Germline V gene lookup returns CDR1 LNHNV and CDR2 YYDKDF (reference sequence).

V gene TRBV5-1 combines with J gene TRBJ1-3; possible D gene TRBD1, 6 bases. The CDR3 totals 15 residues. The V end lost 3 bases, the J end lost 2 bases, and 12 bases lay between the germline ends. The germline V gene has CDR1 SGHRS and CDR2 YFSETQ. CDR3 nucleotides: TGCGCCAGCAGCTCAGGGTGGGGGCCTGGAAACACCATATATTTT. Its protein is CASSSGWGPGNTIYF.

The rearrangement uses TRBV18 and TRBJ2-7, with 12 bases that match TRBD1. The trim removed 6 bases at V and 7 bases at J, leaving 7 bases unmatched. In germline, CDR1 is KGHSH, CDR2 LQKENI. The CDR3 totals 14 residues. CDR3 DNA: TGTGCCAGCTCGCGCGGGACAGGGGGCTATGAGCAGTACTTC. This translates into CASSRGTGGYEQYF.

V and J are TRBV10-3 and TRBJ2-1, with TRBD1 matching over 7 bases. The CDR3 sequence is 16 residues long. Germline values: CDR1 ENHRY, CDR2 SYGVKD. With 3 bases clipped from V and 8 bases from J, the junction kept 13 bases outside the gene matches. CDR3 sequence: CAISDRTGNLNDEQFF. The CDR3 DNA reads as TGTGCCATCAGTGACCGGACAGGCAACCTGAACGATGAGCAGTTCTTC.

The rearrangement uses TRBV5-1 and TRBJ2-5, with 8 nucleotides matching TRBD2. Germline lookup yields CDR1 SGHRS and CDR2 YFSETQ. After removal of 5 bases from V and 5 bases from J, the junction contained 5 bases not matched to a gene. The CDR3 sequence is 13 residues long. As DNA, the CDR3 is TGCGCCAGCAGTCCTAGCGGGTGGGAGACCCAGTACTTC. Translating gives CASSPSGWETQYF.

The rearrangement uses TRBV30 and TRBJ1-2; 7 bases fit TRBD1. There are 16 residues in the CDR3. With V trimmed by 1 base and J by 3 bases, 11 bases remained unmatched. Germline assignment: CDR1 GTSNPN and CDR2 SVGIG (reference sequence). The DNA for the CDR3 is TGTGCCTGGAGTGGAGGACAGGCTAGGACACACTATGGCTACACCTTC. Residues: CAWSGGQARTHYGYTF.

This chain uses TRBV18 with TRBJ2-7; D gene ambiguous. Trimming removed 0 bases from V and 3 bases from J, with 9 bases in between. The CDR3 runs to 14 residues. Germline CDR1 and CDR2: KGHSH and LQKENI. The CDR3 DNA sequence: TGTGCCAGCTCACCACCGTGGGCAGTCTACGAGCAGTACTTC. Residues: CASSPPWAVYEQYF.

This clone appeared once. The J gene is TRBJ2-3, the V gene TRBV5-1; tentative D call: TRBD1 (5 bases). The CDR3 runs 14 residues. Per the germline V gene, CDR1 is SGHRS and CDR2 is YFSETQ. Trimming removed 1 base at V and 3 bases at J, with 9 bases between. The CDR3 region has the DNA TGCGCCAGCAGCTTGCGACAGCTGACAGATACGCAGTATTTT. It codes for CASSLRQLTDTQYF.

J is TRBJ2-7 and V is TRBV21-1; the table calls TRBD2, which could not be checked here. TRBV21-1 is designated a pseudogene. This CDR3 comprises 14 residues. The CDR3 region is CASSKRRRVYEQYF. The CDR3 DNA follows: TGTGCCAGCAGCAAACGGAGGCGAGTCTACGAGCAGTACTTC.

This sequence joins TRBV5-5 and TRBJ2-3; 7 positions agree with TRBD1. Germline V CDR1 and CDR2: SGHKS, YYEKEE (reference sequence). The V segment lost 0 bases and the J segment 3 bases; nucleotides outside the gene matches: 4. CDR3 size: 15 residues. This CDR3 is CASSLATGKTDTQYF. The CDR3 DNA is TGTGCCAGCAGCTTGGCGACAGGGAAAACAGATACGCAGTATTTT.

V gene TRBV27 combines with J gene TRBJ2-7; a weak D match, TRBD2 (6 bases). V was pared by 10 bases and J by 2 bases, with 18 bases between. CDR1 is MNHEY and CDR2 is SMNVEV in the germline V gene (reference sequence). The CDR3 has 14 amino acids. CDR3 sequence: CATPRSGVAYEQYF. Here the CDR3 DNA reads TGTGCCACCCCGCGGTCGGGGGTCGCCTACGAGCAGTACTTC.

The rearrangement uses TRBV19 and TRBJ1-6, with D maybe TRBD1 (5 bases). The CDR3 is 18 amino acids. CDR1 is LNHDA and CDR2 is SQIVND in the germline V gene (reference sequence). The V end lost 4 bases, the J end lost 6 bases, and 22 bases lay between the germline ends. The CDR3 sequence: CASSTAPWSGNINSPLHF. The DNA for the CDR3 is TGTGCCAGTAGTACGGCCCCGTGGTCAGGGAACATTAATTCACCCCTCCACTTT. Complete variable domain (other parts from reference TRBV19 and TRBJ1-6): DGGITQSPKYLFRKEGQNVTLSCEQNLNHDAMYWYRQDPGQGLRLIYYSQIVNDFQKGDIAEGYSVSREKKESFPLTVTSAQKNPTAFYLCASSTAPWSGNINSPLHFGNGTRLTVT.

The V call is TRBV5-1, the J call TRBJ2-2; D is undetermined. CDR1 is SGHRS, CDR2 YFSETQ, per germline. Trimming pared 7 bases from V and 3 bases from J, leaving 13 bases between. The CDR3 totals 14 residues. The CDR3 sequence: CASVKGDYTGELFF. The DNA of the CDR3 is TGCGCCAGCGTCAAAGGAGACTACACCGGGGAGCTGTTTTTT.

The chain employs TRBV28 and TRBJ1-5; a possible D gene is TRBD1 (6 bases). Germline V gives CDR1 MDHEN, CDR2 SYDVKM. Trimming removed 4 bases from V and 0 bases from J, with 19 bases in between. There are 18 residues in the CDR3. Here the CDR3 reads CASSSPRGRDYSNQPQHF. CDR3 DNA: TGTGCCAGCAGTTCCCCGAGGGGGAGGGATTATAGCAATCAGCCCCAGCATTTT.

This CDR3 is CASSLDGDYYEQYF. CDR3 nucleotide sequence: TGTGCCAGCAGCTTGGACGGAGACTACTACGAGCAGTACTTC. The rearrangement links TRBV5-4 to TRBJ2-7, with D possibly matching TRBD2 (5 bases). CDR3 length equals 14 residues. Trimming took off 0 bases at V and 3 bases at J, with 10 bases between the two ends. CDR1 is SGHNT and CDR2 is YYREEE in the germline V gene (reference sequence).

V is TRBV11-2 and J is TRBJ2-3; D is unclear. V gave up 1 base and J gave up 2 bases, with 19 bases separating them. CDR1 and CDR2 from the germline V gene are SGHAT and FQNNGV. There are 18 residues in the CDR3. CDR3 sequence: CASSLGSATVIYTDTQYF. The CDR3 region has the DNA TGTGCCAGCAGCTTAGGATCGGCAACAGTGATTTACACAGATACGCAGTATTTT.

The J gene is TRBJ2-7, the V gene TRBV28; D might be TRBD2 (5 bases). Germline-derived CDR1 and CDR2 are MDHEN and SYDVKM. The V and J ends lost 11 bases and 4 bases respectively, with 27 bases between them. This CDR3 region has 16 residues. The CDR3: CALSLAGGKGEYEQYF. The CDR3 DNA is TGTGCCCTTAGCTTAGCTGGAGGAAAGGGCGAATACGAGCAGTACTTC.

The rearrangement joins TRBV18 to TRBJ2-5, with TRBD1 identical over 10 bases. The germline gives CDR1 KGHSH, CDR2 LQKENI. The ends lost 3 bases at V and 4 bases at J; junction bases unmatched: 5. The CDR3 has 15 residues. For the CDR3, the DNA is TGTGCCAGCTCACCCCCGGGACAGGGGCGAGAGACCCAGTACTTC. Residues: CASSPPGQGRETQYF.

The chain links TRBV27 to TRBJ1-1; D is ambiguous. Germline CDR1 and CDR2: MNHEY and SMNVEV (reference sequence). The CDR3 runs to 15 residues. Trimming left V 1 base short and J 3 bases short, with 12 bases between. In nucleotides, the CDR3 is TGTGCCAGCAGTTTATTAGGCACGGCGGACACTGAAGCTTTCTTT. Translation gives CASSLLGTADTEAFF.

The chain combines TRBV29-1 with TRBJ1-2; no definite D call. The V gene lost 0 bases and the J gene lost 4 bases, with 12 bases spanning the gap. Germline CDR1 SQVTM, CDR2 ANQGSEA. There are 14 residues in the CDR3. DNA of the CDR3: TGCAGCGTTGAAGATCTACAGTCCGCCTATGGCTACACCTTC. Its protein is CSVEDLQSAYGYTF. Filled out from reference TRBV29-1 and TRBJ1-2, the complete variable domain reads SAVISQKPSRDICQRGTSLTIQCQVDSQVTMMFWYRQQPGQSLTLIATANQGSEATYESGFVIDKFPISRPNLTFSTLTVSNMSPEDSSIYLCSVEDLQSAYGYTFGSGTRLTVV.

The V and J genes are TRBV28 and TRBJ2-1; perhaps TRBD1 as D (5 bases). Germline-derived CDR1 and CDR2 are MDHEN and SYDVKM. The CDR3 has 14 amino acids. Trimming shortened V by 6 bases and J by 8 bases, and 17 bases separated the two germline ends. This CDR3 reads CASRQGPWADEQFF. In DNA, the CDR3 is TGTGCCAGCAGGCAGGGTCCCTGGGCTGATGAGCAGTTCTTC.

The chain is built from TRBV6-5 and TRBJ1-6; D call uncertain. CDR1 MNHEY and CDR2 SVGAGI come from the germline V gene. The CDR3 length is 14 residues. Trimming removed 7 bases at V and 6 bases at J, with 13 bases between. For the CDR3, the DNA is TGTGCCAGCATACGAGACGGGATTAATTCACCCCTCCACTTT. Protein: CASIRDGINSPLHF.

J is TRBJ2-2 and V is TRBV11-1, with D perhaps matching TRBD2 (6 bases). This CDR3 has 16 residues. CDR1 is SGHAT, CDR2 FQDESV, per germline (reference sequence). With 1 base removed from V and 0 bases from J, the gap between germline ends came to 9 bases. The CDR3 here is CASSLDWGANTGELFF. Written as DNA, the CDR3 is TGTGCCAGCAGCTTAGATTGGGGGGCGAACACCGGGGAGCTGTTTTTT.

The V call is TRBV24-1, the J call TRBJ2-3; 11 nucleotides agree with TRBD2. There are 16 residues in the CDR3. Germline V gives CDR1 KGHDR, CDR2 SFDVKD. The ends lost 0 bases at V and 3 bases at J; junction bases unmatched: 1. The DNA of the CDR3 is TGTGCCACCAGTGATTTGCTAGCGGGAGGTACAGATACGCAGTATTTT. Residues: CATSDLLAGGTDTQYF.

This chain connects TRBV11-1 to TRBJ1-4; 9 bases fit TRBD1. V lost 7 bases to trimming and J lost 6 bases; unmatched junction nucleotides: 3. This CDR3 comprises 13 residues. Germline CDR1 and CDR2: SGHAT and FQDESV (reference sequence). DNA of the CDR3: TGTGCCAGCACCCGGGACAGGGATGAAAAACTGTTTTTT. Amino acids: CASTRDRDEKLFF.

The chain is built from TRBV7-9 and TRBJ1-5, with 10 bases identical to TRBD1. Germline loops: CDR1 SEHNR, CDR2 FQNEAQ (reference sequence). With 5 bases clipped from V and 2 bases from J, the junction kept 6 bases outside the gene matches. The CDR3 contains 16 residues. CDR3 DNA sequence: TGTGCCAGCAGCGCTCCCGGGACAGGGGGCAATCAGCCCCAGCATTTT. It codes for CASSAPGTGGNQPQHF.

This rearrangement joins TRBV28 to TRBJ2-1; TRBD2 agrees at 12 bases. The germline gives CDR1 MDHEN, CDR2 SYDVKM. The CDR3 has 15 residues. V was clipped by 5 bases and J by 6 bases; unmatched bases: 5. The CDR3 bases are TGTGCCAGCAGTCCTGGACTAGCGGGATTCAATGAGCAGTTCTTC. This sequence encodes CASSPGLAGFNEQFF.